A selection of T cell receptor beta chains follows, all from one sample in a study of T cell responses to AZD1222 COVID-19 vaccine. The protocol was immunoSEQ multiplex PCR, while the TCRdb copy is restricted to in-frame clones and leaves out a portion. This sample yields under 150,000 clones, of which roughly 90% are seen a single time; 3.5% to 4.5% belongs to the top ten. The sample consisted of peripheral blood, taken on day 0 of AZD1222 vaccination. These receptors were taken from an adult in good health. CDR3s include the opening cysteine and the closing phenylalanine or tryptophan. The D gene is left open where the match is weak. Not all rows give a size; the values are once, few, many and, for expanded clones, a class.

D gene	V gene	J gene	clone size	CDR3 protein	CDR3 DNA
TRBD2	TRBV9	TRBJ2-7	-	CASSVGSSGMPYEQYF	TGTGCCAGCAGCGTAGGGAGTAGCGGGATGCCCTACGAGCAGTACTTC
-	TRBV7-2	TRBJ1-6	-	CASSFWGALIDSPLHF	TGTGCCAGCAGCTTTTGGGGGGCTCTTATTGATTCACCCCTCCACTTT
-	TRBV12-3/TRBV12-4	TRBJ1-1	-	CASSLKAAFF	TGTGCCAGCAGTTTAAAGGCGGCTTTCTTT
-	TRBV7-3	TRBJ1-1	-	CASSNLAGNEAFF	TGTGCCAGCAGCAATCTGGCGGGCAATGAAGCTTTCTTT
-	TRBV5-1	TRBJ2-2	-	CASSLQGGELFF	TGCGCCAGCAGCCTACAGGGAGGGGAGCTGTTTTTT
-	TRBV6-5	TRBJ2-2	once	CAIRFANTGELFF	TGTGCCATCCGGTTCGCGAACACCGGGGAGCTGTTTTTT
TRBD2	TRBV19	TRBJ2-5	once	CASSMSAGETQYF	TGTGCCAGTAGTATGTCAGCGGGGGAGACCCAGTACTTC
-	TRBV27	TRBJ1-5	-	CASSLSWNQPQHF	TGTGCCAGCAGTTTAAGTTGGAATCAGCCCCAGCATTTT
-	TRBV9	TRBJ1-5	-	CASSPDSYSNQPQHF	TGTGCCAGCAGCCCCGACAGTTATAGCAATCAGCCCCAGCATTTT
-	TRBV19	TRBJ1-5	-	CASSTEGRSNQPQHF	TGTGCCAGTAGTACCGAGGGTCGAAGCAATCAGCCCCAGCATTTT
-	TRBV5-1	TRBJ1-2	-	CASRLTGGYGYTF	TGCGCCAGCAGATTAACAGGTGGCTATGGCTACACCTTC
TRBD1	TRBV6-5	TRBJ1-2	-	CASSYSGQTYGYTF	TGTGCCAGCAGTTACTCGGGACAGACGTATGGCTACACCTTC
-	TRBV3-1/TRBV3-2	TRBJ2-1	-	CASSQDTGRHNEQFF	TGTGCCAGCAGCCAAGACACAGGGCGCCACAATGAGCAGTTCTTC
TRBD2	TRBV4-1	TRBJ2-3	once	CASSQDRRTSGGSTDTQYF	TGCGCCAGCAGCCAAGATCGTCGGACTAGCGGGGGTAGCACAGATACGCAGTATTTT
-	TRBV7-9	TRBJ2-5	few	CASSPRHETQYF	TGTGCCAGCAGCCCCCGTCACGAGACCCAGTACTTC
TRBD1	TRBV6-5	TRBJ2-7	-	CASQGVSSYEQYF	TGTGCCAGCCAGGGGGTTTCCTCCTACGAGCAGTACTTC
TRBD2	TRBV10-2	TRBJ2-3	-	CASSVAGGTDTQYF	TGCGCCAGCAGTGTAGCGGGGGGCACAGATACGCAGTATTTT
-	TRBV2	TRBJ1-5	-	CASRPGNNQPQHF	TGTGCCAGCAGGCCCGGGAACAATCAGCCCCAGCATTTT
TRBD1	TRBV6-2/TRBV6-3	TRBJ1-1	-	CASSLRQGRATEAFF	TGTGCCAGCAGCTTACGACAGGGAAGAGCCACTGAAGCTTTCTTT
TRBD1	TRBV7-2	TRBJ1-2	-	CASSAQGAWGYTF	TGTGCCAGCAGCGCACAGGGGGCATGGGGCTACACCTTC
-	TRBV3-1/TRBV3-2	TRBJ1-1	once	CASSQGRLGDTEAFF	TGTGCCAGCAGCCAAGGTCGCCTGGGGGACACTGAAGCTTTCTTT
-	TRBV6-5	TRBJ1-6	-	CASTRDKNSPLHF	TGTGCCAGCACCCGGGACAAAAATTCACCCCTCCACTTT
TRBD1	TRBV7-2	TRBJ1-2	-	CASSLQGALGGYTF	TGTGCCAGCAGCTTGCAGGGGGCTCTGGGTGGCTACACCTTC
-	TRBV5-1	TRBJ1-2	-	CASSLSRFNYGYTF	TGCGCCAGCAGCTTGAGCCGATTTAACTATGGCTACACCTTC
-	TRBV19	TRBJ1-1	-	CASIPGGFTEAFF	TGTGCCAGTATTCCAGGAGGGTTCACTGAAGCTTTCTTT
TRBD1	TRBV10-1	TRBJ2-7	-	CASEGQGGYEQYF	TGCGCCAGCGAGGGACAGGGGGGCTACGAGCAGTACTTC
-	TRBV6-1	TRBJ2-4	-	CASSERHLGDKNIQYF	TGTGCCAGCAGTGAAAGACATCTTGGGGACAAAAACATTCAGTACTTC
-	TRBV18	TRBJ1-2	-	CASSPPPWQGGGYTF	TGTGCCAGCTCACCACCTCCTTGGCAGGGAGGAGGCTACACCTTC
TRBD1	TRBV7-2	TRBJ1-1	-	CASSLEVTGGTEAFF	TGTGCCAGCAGCTTAGAGGTGACAGGGGGCACTGAAGCTTTCTTT
-	TRBV15	TRBJ2-1	-	CATSRDPLGGSSYNEQFF	TGTGCCACCAGCAGAGATCCCCTGGGGGGTTCCTCCTACAATGAGCAGTTCTTC